The source of this TCR beta chain is a study of human T cells and chemical hapten exposure. This clonotype has more than one count but fewer than ten. Its antigen is currently unknown. MiXCR, run by TCRdb on the RACE reads, gives a single entry per CDR3 protein. The table shows fewer than 500,000 distinct CDR3 sequences, with about 4.8% occurring only once. The V segment lost 1 base and the J segment 2 bases; nucleotides outside the gene matches: 0. Germline values: CDR1 LGHDT, CDR2 YNNKEL (reference sequence). The length of the CDR3 is 14 residues. Points from the study as a whole: With regard to DPC sensitization, TCRs above 1 in 1000 frequency did not change. Because they had alopecia, donors may respond immunologically unlike healthy people. Patch test score was positively correlated with the counts of TCRs that had expanded at PT1.

Time point in this sample: patch test 1, 2 weeks after DPC sensitization. Treatment indicated: therapeutic diphenylcyclopropenone sensitization with weekly scalp DPC. The TCR comes from a woman in her fifties or sixties with alopecia areata. Some clones in this sample may be carry-over from other donors' samples. Sequencing was performed on whole blood, taken in connection with sensitization to the hapten diphenylcyclopropenone (DPC). The chain carries TRBV3-1 and TRBJ2-3, with 7 bases lining up with TRBD2. This CDR3 is CASSQGDYTDTQYF. In nucleotides, the CDR3 is TGTGCCAGCAGCCAAGGGGACTACACAGATACGCAGTATTTT.